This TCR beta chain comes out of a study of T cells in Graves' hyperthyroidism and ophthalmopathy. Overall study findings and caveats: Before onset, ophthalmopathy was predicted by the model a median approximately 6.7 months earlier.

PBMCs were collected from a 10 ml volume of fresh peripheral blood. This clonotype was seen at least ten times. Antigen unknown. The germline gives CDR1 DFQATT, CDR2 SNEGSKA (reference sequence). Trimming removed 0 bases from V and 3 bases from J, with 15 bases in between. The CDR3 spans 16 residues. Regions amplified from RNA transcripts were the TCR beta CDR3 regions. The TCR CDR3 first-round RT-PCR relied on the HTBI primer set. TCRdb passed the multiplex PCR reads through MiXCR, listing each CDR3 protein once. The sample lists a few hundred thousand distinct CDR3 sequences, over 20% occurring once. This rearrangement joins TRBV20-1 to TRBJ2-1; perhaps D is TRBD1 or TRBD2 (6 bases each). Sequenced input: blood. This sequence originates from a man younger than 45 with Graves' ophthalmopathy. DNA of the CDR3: TGCAGTGCTAGAGATCTTGAGGGGGACTTCTACAATGAGCAGTTCTTC. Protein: CSARDLEGDFYNEQFF.